These T cell receptor beta chains were read from a single sample in a study of blood T cell repertoires in COVID-19. Clones were read by immunoSEQ multiplex PCR, and TCRdb kept only the in-frame ones, dropping some. The data contain 380,000 or so clones, 85% to 90% of them seen just once; the ten biggest clones take up over 0.9%. Sequencing input: PBMCs or T cells enriched from blood (not recorded which). The receptors were sampled from a woman aged 25 to 45 with acute COVID-19. Each CDR3 is given with its conserved first and last residue. The order of the fields is J gene, V gene, D gene, clone size, CDR3 DNA, CDR3 protein. D genes are given only for firm matches. Not all rows give a size; the values are once, few, many and, for expanded clones, a class.

j_gene: TRBJ1-1
v_gene: TRBV2
d_gene: -
abundance: -
CDR3nt: TGTGCTACTACTCGGTCGGCTGAAGCTTTCTTT
CDR3aa: CATTRSAEAFF

j_gene: TRBJ1-3
v_gene: TRBV7-9
d_gene: TRBD1
abundance: -
CDR3nt: TGTGCCAGCAGACCCGGACAGGGGGAAAACACCATATATTTT
CDR3aa: CASRPGQGENTIYF

j_gene: TRBJ2-7
v_gene: TRBV29-1
d_gene: TRBD1
abundance: -
CDR3nt: TGCAGCGTTGAAGGGGACAGTTCCTACGAGCAGTACTTC
CDR3aa: CSVEGDSSYEQYF

j_gene: TRBJ2-3
v_gene: TRBV2
d_gene: TRBD1
abundance: -
CDR3nt: TGTGCCAGCAGTGAAGCGAGACAGGGGACAGATACGCAGTATTTT
CDR3aa: CASSEARQGTDTQYF

j_gene: TRBJ1-2
v_gene: TRBV9
d_gene: -
abundance: -
CDR3nt: TGTGCCAGCAGCGTAGAGCCTTATCAGGGGTTCGGTGGCTACACCTTC
CDR3aa: CASSVEPYQGFGGYTF

j_gene: TRBJ2-7
v_gene: TRBV5-1
d_gene: -
abundance: -
CDR3nt: TGCGCCAGCAGCTTCCGTGGGGACAAGCAGTACTTC
CDR3aa: CASSFRGDKQYF

j_gene: TRBJ2-7
v_gene: TRBV7-6
d_gene: TRBD1
abundance: few
CDR3nt: TGTGCCAGCAGCTTAAACAGGGGCGAGCAGTACTTC
CDR3aa: CASSLNRGEQYF

j_gene: TRBJ2-3
v_gene: TRBV18
d_gene: -
abundance: -
CDR3nt: TGTGCCAGCTCTTTAGGGGTTACCACAGATACGCAGTATTTT
CDR3aa: CASSLGVTTDTQYF

j_gene: TRBJ2-3
v_gene: TRBV5-1
d_gene: -
abundance: -
CDR3nt: TGCGCCAGCAGCCGGGGAGGTCAGGGCACAGATACGCAGTATTTT
CDR3aa: CASSRGGQGTDTQYF

j_gene: TRBJ2-5
v_gene: TRBV7-6
d_gene: -
abundance: -
CDR3nt: TGTGCCAGCAGCTTACAATTTCGACAGGCGGTGGAGACCCAGTACTTC
CDR3aa: CASSLQFRQAVETQYF

j_gene: TRBJ2-7
v_gene: TRBV7-9
d_gene: TRBD1
abundance: -
CDR3nt: TGTGCCAGCAGCTCCTCCGGGACAGCTTCCTACGAGCAGTACTTC
CDR3aa: CASSSSGTASYEQYF

j_gene: TRBJ2-2
v_gene: TRBV7-2
d_gene: -
abundance: -
CDR3nt: TGTGCCAGCAGCCACCGGGTAGGATCGAACACCGGGGAGCTGTTTTTT
CDR3aa: CASSHRVGSNTGELFF

j_gene: TRBJ2-1
v_gene: TRBV24-1
d_gene: TRBD1
abundance: -
CDR3nt: TGTGCCACCAGTGATCAACAGGGGGCGAGCTCCTACAATGAGCAGTTCTTC
CDR3aa: CATSDQQGASSYNEQFF

j_gene: TRBJ2-1
v_gene: TRBV7-2
d_gene: TRBD2
abundance: -
CDR3nt: TGTGCCAGCAGCCAAACACTAGCGGGGTCCTACAATGAGCAGTTCTTC
CDR3aa: CASSQTLAGSYNEQFF

j_gene: TRBJ2-2
v_gene: TRBV30
d_gene: TRBD2
abundance: -
CDR3nt: TGTGCCTGGAGTAAGCGGGCGGGGGTCCTCTTCGGGGAGCTGTTTTTT
CDR3aa: CAWSKRAGVLFGELFF

j_gene: TRBJ1-1
v_gene: TRBV18
d_gene: -
abundance: -
CDR3nt: TGTGCCAGCTCACCCCTTGGGGGGGGGACTAACACTGAAGCTTTCTTT
CDR3aa: CASSPLGGGTNTEAFF

j_gene: TRBJ1-1
v_gene: TRBV2
d_gene: TRBD1
abundance: -
CDR3nt: TGTGCCAGCAGTGAATGGGCAGGGGGAAACACTGAAGCTTTCTTT
CDR3aa: CASSEWAGGNTEAFF

j_gene: TRBJ2-1
v_gene: TRBV5-4
d_gene: TRBD1
abundance: -
CDR3nt: TGTGCCAGCAGCTCGGGACAGCAACGCTCCTACAATGAGCAGTTCTTC
CDR3aa: CASSSGQQRSYNEQFF

j_gene: TRBJ2-7
v_gene: TRBV19
d_gene: -
abundance: once
CDR3nt: TGTGCCAGTAGTATCGGGGGTTTCGAGCAGTACTTC
CDR3aa: CASSIGGFEQYF

j_gene: TRBJ2-7
v_gene: TRBV21-1
d_gene: -
abundance: -
CDR3nt: TGTGCCAGCAGCCCCACGAGGAGAAACGAGCAGTACTTC
CDR3aa: CASSPTRRNEQYF

j_gene: TRBJ2-7
v_gene: TRBV5-8
d_gene: TRBD1
abundance: -
CDR3nt: TGTGCCAGCAGCTTGTTCCTATTTCAGGGGGCCCACGAGCAGTACTTC
CDR3aa: CASSLFLFQGAHEQYF

j_gene: TRBJ1-4
v_gene: TRBV27
d_gene: -
abundance: -
CDR3nt: TGTGCCAGCAGTTCCCGGACAGCCTTCTCTAATGAAAAACTGTTTTTT
CDR3aa: CASSSRTAFSNEKLFF

j_gene: TRBJ2-7
v_gene: TRBV6-1
d_gene: TRBD2
abundance: -
CDR3nt: TGTGCCAGCAGTGCGGGACTAGTAGGGCGCTCCTACGAGCAGTACTTC
CDR3aa: CASSAGLVGRSYEQYF

j_gene: TRBJ1-3
v_gene: TRBV7-2
d_gene: -
abundance: -
CDR3nt: TGTGCCAGCAGCTTAGTTAGCGGTCTATCCGGAAACACCATATATTTT
CDR3aa: CASSLVSGLSGNTIYF

j_gene: TRBJ1-2
v_gene: TRBV13
d_gene: TRBD1
abundance: once
CDR3nt: TGTGCCAGCAGCTTACAGGGGGCAGGTGGCTACACCTTC
CDR3aa: CASSLQGAGGYTF

j_gene: TRBJ1-1
v_gene: TRBV15
d_gene: TRBD1
abundance: -
CDR3nt: TGTGCCACCAGCGCCGGACAGGGGGCAATCACTGAAGCTTTCTTT
CDR3aa: CATSAGQGAITEAFF

j_gene: TRBJ1-2
v_gene: TRBV18
d_gene: TRBD1
abundance: -
CDR3nt: TGTGCCAGCTCACTTACCGGGACAGGGACCTATGGCTACACCTTC
CDR3aa: CASSLTGTGTYGYTF

j_gene: TRBJ1-5
v_gene: TRBV12-3/TRBV12-4
d_gene: -
abundance: -
CDR3nt: TGTGCCAGCAGTGGACAGTTCAATCAGCCCCAGCATTTT
CDR3aa: CASSGQFNQPQHF

j_gene: TRBJ1-1
v_gene: TRBV4-1
d_gene: -
abundance: few
CDR3nt: TGCGCCACCGGGACTTATCTGTTGAACACTGAAGCTTTCTTT
CDR3aa: CATGTYLLNTEAFF

j_gene: TRBJ1-2
v_gene: TRBV15
d_gene: -
abundance: -
CDR3nt: TGTGCCACCAGCAGAGATCTATCCGTCGGTGGCTACACCTTC
CDR3aa: CATSRDLSVGGYTF

j_gene: TRBJ2-6
v_gene: TRBV10-2
d_gene: -
abundance: few
CDR3nt: TGCGCCAGCAGTGAGTCGGGGCTGTCTGGGGCCAACGTCCTGACTTTC
CDR3aa: CASSESGLSGANVLTF

j_gene: TRBJ2-1
v_gene: TRBV10-2
d_gene: TRBD2
abundance: -
CDR3nt: TGCGCCAGCAGTGAGTTAACTAGCGGGGGGTTCAATGAGCAGTTCTTC
CDR3aa: CASSELTSGGFNEQFF

j_gene: TRBJ1-6
v_gene: TRBV27
d_gene: TRBD1
abundance: -
CDR3nt: TGTGCCAGCAGTTTTGCAGGGGGCGCCGGGAATTCACCCCTCCACTTT
CDR3aa: CASSFAGGAGNSPLHF

j_gene: TRBJ1-6
v_gene: TRBV7-9
d_gene: -
abundance: -
CDR3nt: TGTGCCAGCAGCTTAGTTTCAGGAAATTCACCCCTCCACTTT
CDR3aa: CASSLVSGNSPLHF

j_gene: TRBJ2-4
v_gene: TRBV25-1
d_gene: -
abundance: once
CDR3nt: TGTGCCAGCAGTGATTCGAGGGGGATCTCAAACATTCAGTACTTC
CDR3aa: CASSDSRGISNIQYF

j_gene: TRBJ2-3
v_gene: TRBV18
d_gene: TRBD2
abundance: -
CDR3nt: TGTGCCAGCTCACCGCCGGGGGGGTCCGAAGATACGCAGTATTTT
CDR3aa: CASSPPGGSEDTQYF

j_gene: TRBJ2-1
v_gene: TRBV11-3
d_gene: TRBD1
abundance: -
CDR3nt: TGTGCCAGCGGCCATGGGGACAGTAAGCAGTTCTTC
CDR3aa: CASGHGDSKQFF

j_gene: TRBJ1-4
v_gene: TRBV24-1
d_gene: TRBD1
abundance: few
CDR3nt: TGTGCCACCAGTGATTCCCCCGGACAGGGTTTAATCGGTGAAAAACTGTTTTTT
CDR3aa: CATSDSPGQGLIGEKLFF

j_gene: TRBJ1-1
v_gene: TRBV5-5
d_gene: -
abundance: -
CDR3nt: TGTGCCAGCAGCTTGGAACCTAGCACTGAAGCTTTCTTT
CDR3aa: CASSLEPSTEAFF

j_gene: TRBJ2-3
v_gene: TRBV12-3/TRBV12-4
d_gene: -
abundance: -
CDR3nt: TGTGCCAGCGTCCTAGAAGGATCGCAGTATTTT
CDR3aa: CASVLEGSQYF

j_gene: TRBJ2-3
v_gene: TRBV7-2
d_gene: TRBD2
abundance: -
CDR3nt: TGTGCCAGCAGCCTAGCGGGGCCTAGCACAGATACGCAGTATTTT
CDR3aa: CASSLAGPSTDTQYF

j_gene: TRBJ2-7
v_gene: TRBV15
d_gene: TRBD1
abundance: -
CDR3nt: TGTGCCACCAGACCCGGGACAGAGGAAAAGCAGTACTTC
CDR3aa: CATRPGTEEKQYF